This T cell receptor (beta chain) was profiled in a study of siplizumab effects on memory and regulatory T cells. Sequenced by immunoSEQ multiplex PCR; TCRdb stores in-frame clones only, minus some. The sample holds some 100,000 clones, about 90% seen once. Remarks on this clone: Its specificity is not known.

The CDR3 length is 17 residues. Losses at the gene ends were 5 bases for V and 4 bases for J; bases not matched to a gene: 9. The germline gives CDR1 SEHNR, CDR2 FQNEAQ (reference sequence). Findings and limits, study-wide: Under siplizumab, alloreactive sequences traced to unstimulated CD4+ memory cells were significantly reduced. Memory T cells appeared less diverse than naive cells, which seemed to contribute substantially to alloresponse.

The sample consisted of Tregs sorted from blood. This chain connects TRBV7-9 to TRBJ2-5, with TRBD2 identical over 14 bases. The origin of this receptor is a human donor in good health. The CDR3: CASSLGWGLAGAETQYF. CDR3 DNA: TGTGCCAGCAGCCTGGGCTGGGGACTAGCGGGAGCAGAGACCCAGTACTTC. The full variable domain, in which reference TRBV7-9 and TRBJ2-5 provide the parts outside the CDR3, is DTGVSQNPRHKITKRGQNVTFRCDPISEHNRLYWYRQTLGQGPEFLTYFQNEAQLEKSRLLSDRFSAERPKGSFSTLEIQRTEQGDSAMYLCASSLGWGLAGAETQYFGPGTRLLVL.